This T cell receptor (beta chain) was documented in a study of CD8+ T cells in alopecia areata. Study-wide context: For the treated group, dosing was oral tofacitinib at 5 to 10 mg twice daily.

As part of sample collection, lesional scalp punch biopsies and peripheral blood were taken from alopecia areata patients. Investigators sorted PBMCs to obtain both CD4+ and CD8+ T cells. Concerning this clone: As yet, its antigen is unknown.

Regarding the study as a whole: Lesional scalp displayed greater clonality than normal scalp, most notably in alopecia totalis/universalis.

The germline V gene encodes CDR1 GTSNPN and CDR2 SVGIG (reference sequence). The CDR3 contains 14 residues. J was trimmed by 4 bases and V by 0 bases; bases with no gene match: 4. RNA, once extracted, was reverse transcribed into cDNA for use as the sequencing template. This table comes from immunoSEQ multiplex PCR, and its TCRdb copy is limited to in-frame clones, with some not included. The top ten clones hold about 1.4% of a sample with more than 95,000 clones, roughly two fifths of them seen once. The TCR comes from a human donor with alopecia areata. The specimen was CD4+ T cells sorted from blood. The chain carries TRBV30 and TRBJ2-7, with TRBD1 matching over 9 bases. The CDR3 region is CAWSVGTGIYEQYF. CDR3 in DNA: TGTGCCTGGAGTGTGGGGACAGGGATATACGAGCAGTACTTC.